This passage covers 6 T cell receptor beta chains from one sample sequenced in a study of memory CD4+ T cells and cytomegalovirus serostatus. The sort gate was single viable CD3+CD4+CD8-CD45RO+ cells for memory CD4+ T cells. Method: immunoSEQ multiplex PCR; TCRdb's copy keeps in-frame clones and lacks some. The table includes 46,000 or so clones, just under 80% detected once. Sample: memory CD4+ T cells from blood. Receptor source: an adult in good health and CMV-seronegative.

This rearrangement joins TRBV14 to TRBJ1-2; a possible D gene is TRBD1 (6 bases). V was clipped by 0 bases and J by 7 bases, with 15 bases between them. CDR1 and CDR2 (germline): SGHDN, FVKESK. This CDR3 has 15 residues. The CDR3 spells CASSQDLTGGAGYTF. The CDR3 DNA follows: TGTGCCAGCAGCCAAGATTTGACAGGAGGAGCTGGCTACACCTTC.

The count of this clone is one. The chain combines TRBV14 with TRBJ2-3; unclear D gene. The CDR3 has 12 amino acids. Germline CDR1 is SGHDN and CDR2 is FVKESK. V was pared by 0 bases and J by 7 bases, with 5 bases between. For the CDR3, the DNA is TGTGCCAGCAGCCAAGATCGCTATACGCAGTATTTT. It specifies CASSQDRYTQYF.

This chain uses TRBV7-8 with TRBJ2-7; 8 bases are a match to TRBD1. Germline V gene data show CDR1 as SGHVS and CDR2 as FQNEAQ. Trimming at V came to 5 bases and at J to 5 bases, leaving 14 bases not matched to a gene. The CDR3 sequence is 16 residues long. For the CDR3, the DNA is TGTGCCAGCAGCCCAACAGTCCCGACAGGGGTAGACGAGCAGTACTTC. Its protein product is CASSPTVPTGVDEQYF.

The genes are TRBV5-6 and TRBJ2-3, with D perhaps being TRBD1 or TRBD2 (5 bases each). Per the germline V gene, CDR1 is SGHDT and CDR2 is YYEEEE. This CDR3 spans 15 amino acids. Deletions cut 4 bases from V and 8 bases from J, with 20 bases between. CDR3 in amino acids: CASSPWGGFWGTQYF. The CDR3 DNA is TGTGCCAGCAGCCCGTGGGGCGGGTTCTGGGGTACGCAGTATTTT.

The chain uses TRBV6-6 and TRBJ1-1, with D uncertain. Germline V CDR1 and CDR2: MNHNY, SVGAGI (reference sequence). V was trimmed by 5 bases and J by 2 bases, leaving 6 bases between them. The CDR3 runs to 12 residues. The CDR3 nucleotides are TGTGCCAGCAGTGCCTATAACACTGAAGCTTTCTTT. Translating it yields CASSAYNTEAFF.

The rearrangement joins TRBV9 to TRBJ1-2, with D maybe TRBD1 (5 bases). The germline V and J ends were trimmed by 0 bases and 3 bases, with 12 bases remaining between them. The CDR3 contains 15 residues. The germline V gene has CDR1 SGDLS and CDR2 YYNGEE. Here the CDR3 DNA reads TGTGCCAGCAGCGTAGCCCCAGGGACCTACTATGGCTACACCTTC. The encoded protein is CASSVAPGTYYGYTF.